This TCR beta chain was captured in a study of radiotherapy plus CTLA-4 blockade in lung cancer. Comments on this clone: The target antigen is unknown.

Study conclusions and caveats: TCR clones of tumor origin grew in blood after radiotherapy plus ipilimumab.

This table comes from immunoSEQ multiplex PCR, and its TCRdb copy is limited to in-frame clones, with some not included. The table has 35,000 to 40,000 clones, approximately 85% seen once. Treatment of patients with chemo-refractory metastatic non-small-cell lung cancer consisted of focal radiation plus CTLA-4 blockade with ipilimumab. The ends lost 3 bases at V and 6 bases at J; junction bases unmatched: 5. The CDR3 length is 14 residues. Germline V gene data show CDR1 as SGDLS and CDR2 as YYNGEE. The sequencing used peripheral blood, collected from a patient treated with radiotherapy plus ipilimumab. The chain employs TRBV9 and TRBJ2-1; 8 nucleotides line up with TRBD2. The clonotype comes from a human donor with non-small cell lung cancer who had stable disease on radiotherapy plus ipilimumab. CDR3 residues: CASSAAGVVNEQFF. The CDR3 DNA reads TGTGCCAGCAGCGCAGCGGGAGTCGTCAATGAGCAGTTCTTC.